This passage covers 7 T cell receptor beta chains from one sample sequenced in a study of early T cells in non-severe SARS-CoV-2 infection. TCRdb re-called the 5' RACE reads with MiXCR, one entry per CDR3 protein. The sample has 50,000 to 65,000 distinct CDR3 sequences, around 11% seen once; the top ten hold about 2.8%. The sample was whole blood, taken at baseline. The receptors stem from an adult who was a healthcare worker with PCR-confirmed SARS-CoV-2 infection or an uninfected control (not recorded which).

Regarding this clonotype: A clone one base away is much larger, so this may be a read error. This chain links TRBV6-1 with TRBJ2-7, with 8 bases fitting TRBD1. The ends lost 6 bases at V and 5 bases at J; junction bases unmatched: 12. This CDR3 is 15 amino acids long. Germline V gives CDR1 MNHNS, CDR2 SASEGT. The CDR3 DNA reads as TGTGCCAGCAGAAGCCGGGACAGGAGAAGGAACGAGCAGTACTTC. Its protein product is CASRSRDRRRNEQYF.

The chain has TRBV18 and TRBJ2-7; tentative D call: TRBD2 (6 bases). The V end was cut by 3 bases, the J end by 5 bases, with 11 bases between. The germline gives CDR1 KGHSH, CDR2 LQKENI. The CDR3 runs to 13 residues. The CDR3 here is CASSPQTSDEQYF. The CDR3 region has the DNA TGTGCCAGCTCACCTCAGACTAGTGACGAGCAGTACTTC.

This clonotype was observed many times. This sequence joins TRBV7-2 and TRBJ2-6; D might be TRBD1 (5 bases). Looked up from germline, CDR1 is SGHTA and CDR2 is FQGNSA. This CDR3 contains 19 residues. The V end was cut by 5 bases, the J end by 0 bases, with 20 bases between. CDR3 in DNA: TGTGCCAGCAGCCCCGTTTATGCAGGGTCCAGCTCTGGGGCCAACGTCCTGACTTTC. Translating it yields CASSPVYAGSSSGANVLTF.

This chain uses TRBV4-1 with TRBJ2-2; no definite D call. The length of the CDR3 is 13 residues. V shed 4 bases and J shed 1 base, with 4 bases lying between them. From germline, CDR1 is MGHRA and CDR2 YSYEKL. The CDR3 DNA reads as TGCGCCAGCAGCCCCGGGAACACCGGGGAGCTGTTTTTT. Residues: CASSPGNTGELFF.

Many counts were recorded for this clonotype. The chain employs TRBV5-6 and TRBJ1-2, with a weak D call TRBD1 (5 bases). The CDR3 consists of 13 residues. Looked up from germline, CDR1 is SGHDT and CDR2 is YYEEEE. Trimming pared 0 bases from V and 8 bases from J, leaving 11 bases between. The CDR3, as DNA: TGTGCCAGCAGCTTGGCGGGGCCAGGAGGCTACACCTTC. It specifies CASSLAGPGGYTF. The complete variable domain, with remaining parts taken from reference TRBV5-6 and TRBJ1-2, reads DAGVTQSPTHLIKTRGQQVTLRCSPKSGHDTVSWYQQALGQGPQFIFQYYEEEERQRGNFPDRFSGHQFPNYSSELNVNALLLGDSALYLCASSLAGPGGYTFGSGTRLTVV.

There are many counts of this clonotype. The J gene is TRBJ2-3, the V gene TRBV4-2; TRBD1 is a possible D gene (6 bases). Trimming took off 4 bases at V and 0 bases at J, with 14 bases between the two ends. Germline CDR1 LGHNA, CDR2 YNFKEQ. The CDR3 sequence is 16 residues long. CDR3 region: CASSLGAGDSTDTQYF. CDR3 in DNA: TGTGCCAGCAGCCTAGGGGCAGGGGATAGCACAGATACGCAGTATTTT.

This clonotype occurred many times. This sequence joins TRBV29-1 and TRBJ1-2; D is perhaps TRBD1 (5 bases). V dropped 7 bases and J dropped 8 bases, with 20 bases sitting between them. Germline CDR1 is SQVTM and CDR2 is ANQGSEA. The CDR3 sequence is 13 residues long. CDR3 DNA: TGCAGCGGTACGGAAGGGGATACCAGGGGCTACACCTTC. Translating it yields CSGTEGDTRGYTF.